Each of the 14 T cell receptor beta chains below was sequenced from the same sample in a study of blood T cell repertoires in COVID-19. Some clones are missing from TCRdb's copy, which holds only in-frame ones; the method was immunoSEQ multiplex PCR. The sample records roughly 500,000 clones, approximately 88% being singletons. Sequenced material: PBMCs or T cells enriched from blood (not recorded which). Every receptor here comes from a woman in her thirties or forties who had recovered from COVID-19.

The J gene is TRBJ2-2, the V gene TRBV29-1; 9 bases are shared with TRBD2. The CDR3 is 15 amino acids. Germline V lookup: CDR1 SQVTM, CDR2 ANQGSEA. J lost 6 bases, V lost 6 bases, and 11 bases had no gene match. This CDR3 is CSVQTGGRVPGELFF. The CDR3 coding sequence is TGCAGCGTCCAAACTGGCGGGAGGGTCCCCGGGGAGCTGTTTTTT.

J is TRBJ2-7 and V is TRBV20-1; tentative D call: TRBD2 (6 bases). The CDR3 runs to 15 residues. CDR1 is DFQATT and CDR2 is SNEGSKA in the germline V gene (reference sequence). V lost 3 bases and J lost 4, with 19 bases in between. The CDR3: CSASTGPWEEYEQYF. The DNA of the CDR3 is TGCAGTGCTAGTACCGGGCCGTGGGAGGAGTACGAGCAGTACTTC.

This sequence joins TRBV10-3 and TRBJ1-2, with a weak D call TRBD1 (6 bases). Deletions cut 3 bases from V and 9 bases from J, with 14 bases between. Germline loops: CDR1 ENHRY, CDR2 SYGVKD. The CDR3 has 13 amino acids. For the CDR3, the DNA is TGTGCCATCAGTGATCTGAGGCAGGGGAGCTACACCTTC. It yields the protein CAISDLRQGSYTF.

The chain has TRBV7-2 and TRBJ2-1; tentatively, D is TRBD2 (5 bases). Trimming took 5 bases from V and 5 from J, leaving 25 bases between them. CDR1 and CDR2 from the germline V gene are SGHTA and FQGNSA. CDR3 size: 18 residues. The CDR3 region is CASSPLVPPRGSHNEQFF. The CDR3 bases are TGTGCCAGCAGCCCATTAGTACCACCACGGGGTTCCCACAATGAGCAGTTCTTC.

This chain connects TRBV5-1 to TRBJ1-2, with TRBD1 matching over 7 bases. The germline V gene encodes CDR1 SGHRS and CDR2 YFSETQ. With V trimmed by 0 bases and J by 4 bases, 6 bases remained unmatched. This CDR3 has 15 residues. The CDR3 bases are TGCGCCAGCAGCTTGGGGGACAGTGAGGTCTATGGCTACACCTTC. It specifies CASSLGDSEVYGYTF.

This clone was recorded only once. The chain is built from TRBV30 and TRBJ1-2, with D tentatively TRBD1 (6 bases). V dropped 4 bases and J dropped 8 bases, with 14 bases sitting between them. The CDR3 runs 12 residues. Germline V gene lookup returns CDR1 GTSNPN and CDR2 SVGIG (reference sequence). The CDR3 DNA reads TGTGCCTGGACCCTAGGGGGGGGCGGCTACACCTTC. Its protein is CAWTLGGGGYTF.

The V and J genes are TRBV18 and TRBJ2-7, with TRBD2 matching over 10 bases. CDR1 and CDR2 from the germline V gene are KGHSH and LQKENI. The CDR3 is 16 amino acids. The trim removed 4 bases at V and 2 bases at J, leaving 8 bases unmatched. In DNA, the CDR3 is TGTGCCAGCTCACGCGGACCCGGGACTAGCGCCTACGAGCAGTACTTC. This codes for CASSRGPGTSAYEQYF.

The chain recombines TRBV4-1 with TRBJ2-5, with D perhaps TRBD2 (7 bases). Germline assignment: CDR1 MGHRA and CDR2 YSYEKL. The CDR3 is made up of 15 amino acids. Trimming pared 0 bases from V and 10 bases from J, leaving 18 bases between. Written as DNA, the CDR3 is TGCGCCAGCAGCCAAGATAGGGCGGGGGCCTGGGGCCAGTACTTC. Amino acids: CASSQDRAGAWGQYF.

This chain links TRBV5-8 with TRBJ2-1, with TRBD2 as a possible D gene (6 bases). The CDR3 covers 16 residues. Trimming stripped 2 bases from V and 8 bases from J, with 20 bases between. In germline, CDR1 is SGHTS, CDR2 YDEGEE. CDR3: CASSLSIGERVDEQFF. For the CDR3, the DNA is TGTGCCAGCAGCTTAAGCATCGGGGAGCGGGTCGATGAGCAGTTCTTC.

This chain connects TRBV7-2 to TRBJ2-3; 10 nucleotides agree with TRBD1. Germline V gene sequence: CDR1 SGHTA, CDR2 FQGNSA. The CDR3 runs 15 residues. V lost 5 bases, J lost 4 bases, and 6 bases stayed unmatched. The CDR3 coding sequence is TGTGCCAGCAGCGCGCGGACAGGGGGGGCAGATACGCAGTATTTT. It yields the protein CASSARTGGADTQYF.

The chain uses TRBV7-9 and TRBJ1-2; 7 bases fit TRBD1. CDR1 is SEHNR, CDR2 FQNEAQ, per germline (reference sequence). V was clipped by 8 bases and J by 4 bases; unmatched bases: 13. The CDR3 covers 15 residues. CDR3 sequence reads: CASDNPGQRFYGYTF. The CDR3 DNA sequence: TGTGCCAGCGATAATCCGGGACAGAGATTCTATGGCTACACCTTC.

CDR3 protein: CASSPKLGTSGVQETQYF. The DNA of the CDR3 is TGTGCCAGCTCACCAAAATTGGGGACTAGCGGAGTCCAAGAGACCCAGTACTTC. The chain is built from TRBV18 and TRBJ2-5; TRBD2 matches 11 bases. Germline V gene sequence: CDR1 KGHSH, CDR2 LQKENI. V lost 2 bases, J lost 1 base, and 9 bases stayed unmatched. There are 18 residues in the CDR3.

V usage is TRBV4-3 and J usage is TRBJ1-2, with D possibly matching TRBD1 (6 bases). The V end lost 4 bases, the J end lost 3 bases, and 12 bases lay between the germline ends. Germline CDR1 reads LGHNA; CDR2 reads YSLEER. CDR3 length equals 14 residues. This CDR3 is CASSLTKGDYGYTF. CDR3 sequence (DNA): TGCGCCAGCAGCCTTACAAAGGGGGACTATGGCTACACCTTC.

This chain connects TRBV5-1 to TRBJ2-3, with 7 bases matching TRBD2. Germline-derived CDR1 and CDR2 are SGHRS and YFSETQ. The CDR3 is made up of 16 amino acids. J lost 1 base, V lost 2 bases, and 7 bases had no gene match. CDR3 region: CASSLGAGLGTDTQYF. The CDR3 nucleotides are TGCGCCAGCAGCTTAGGAGCGGGACTTGGCACAGATACGCAGTATTTT.